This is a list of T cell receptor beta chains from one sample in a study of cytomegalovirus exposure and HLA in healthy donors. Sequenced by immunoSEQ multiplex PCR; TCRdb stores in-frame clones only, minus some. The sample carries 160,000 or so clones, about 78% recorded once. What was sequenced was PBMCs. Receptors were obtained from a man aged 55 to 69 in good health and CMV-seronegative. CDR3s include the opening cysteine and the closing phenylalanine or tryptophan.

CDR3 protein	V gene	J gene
CASGTINQPQHF	TRBV10-2	TRBJ1-5
CASSILGDKNTQYF	TRBV19	TRBJ2-3
CASSLGGGVEKLFF	TRBV7-2	TRBJ1-4
CASSRLLQGSTDTQYF	TRBV6-6	TRBJ2-3
CASSDPGGHYNEQFF	TRBV25-1	TRBJ2-1
CASSLSNTGGDEQFF	TRBV5-1	TRBJ2-1
CAWGTGDAQPQHF	TRBV30	TRBJ1-5
CASIAPGLTAYNEQFF	TRBV5-4	TRBJ2-1
CASSLWQGAGVVTEAFF	TRBV7-9	TRBJ1-1
CASSEAGRGLYGYTF	TRBV2	TRBJ1-2
CASSRGRGETQYF	TRBV7-3	TRBJ2-5
CASSEAGQTYEQYF	TRBV5-1	TRBJ2-7
CASSEDGIQPQHF	TRBV6-1	TRBJ1-5
CASSRSGSHTQYF	TRBV5-8	TRBJ2-3
CASSKRGLSEAFF	TRBV19	TRBJ1-1
CASSRWGVDTQTKSTDTQYF	TRBV18	TRBJ2-3
CASSGLGLAKNIQYF	TRBV28	TRBJ2-4
CASSISLEPYQETQYF	TRBV19	TRBJ2-5
CASSLAPVRLAKYEQYF	TRBV7-8	TRBJ2-7
CATSRELAVFGNTEAFF	TRBV15	TRBJ1-1
CASSLVGGEQYF	TRBV5-1	TRBJ2-7
CSIEVPSQSYEQYF	TRBV29-1	TRBJ2-7
CASSLRTGEGAEAFF	TRBV7-9	TRBJ1-1
CASSPRDSYNEQFF	TRBV5-8	TRBJ2-1
CASSLASTGRGGYTF	TRBV7-9	TRBJ1-2
CSVAQGKADTEAFF	TRBV29-1	TRBJ1-1
CASSVAGGNYEQYF	TRBV9	TRBJ2-7